Listed here are 2 T cell receptor beta chains from one sample, sequenced in a study of early T cells in non-severe SARS-CoV-2 infection. TCRdb ran MiXCR on the 5' RACE reads and lists one entry per CDR3 protein. The repertoire holds about 60,000 distinct CDR3 sequences, with 8.9% as singletons. Input material: whole blood. The source is an adult who was a healthcare worker with PCR-confirmed SARS-CoV-2 infection or an uninfected control (not recorded which).

In this sample, this clonotype is medium-sized. V usage is TRBV15 and J usage is TRBJ2-5; D is possibly TRBD1 (5 bases). V was trimmed by 4 bases and J by 7 bases, leaving 16 bases between them. Germline values: CDR1 LNHNV, CDR2 YYDKDF (reference sequence). The CDR3 is 14 residues long. CDR3 DNA sequence: TGTGCCACCAGCACGAGACAGACAAATAGGACCCAGTACTTC. Encoded protein: CATSTRQTNRTQYF.

The rearrangement uses TRBV4-1 and TRBJ1-5; TRBD1 is a possible D gene (6 bases). From germline, CDR1 is MGHRA and CDR2 YSYEKL. The ends were cut back, 2 bases at V and 9 bases at J, with 11 bases in the middle. CDR3 length: 13 residues. The CDR3 region has the DNA TGCGCCAGCAGCCAACAGCAGGGGATGCCCCAGCATTTT. Protein product: CASSQQQGMPQHF.